This TCR beta chain is drawn from a study of CD4 T cells in relation to SARS-CoV-2 and coronaviruses. CDR3 length: 14 residues. Germline V lookup: CDR1 SGHRS, CDR2 YFSETQ. Trimming stripped 8 bases from V and 6 bases from J, with 19 bases between. Uncultured naive and memory CD4+ T cells supplied DNA for deep TCR-beta sequencing. Here immunoSEQ multiplex PCR was the method, and the copy in TCRdb shows in-frame clones only, minus some. The sample lists around 70,000 clones, over 80% occurring once. CD4+ T cells from unexposed donors were obtained before the COVID-19 pandemic (2011-2018). Study results and caveats: Culture-expanded clones reflect memory recall rather than primary priming during culture. In around three fifths of donors, memory CD4+ clonotypes crossrecognized SARS-CoV-2 and at least one common cold coronavirus spike. Pre-pandemic and post-infection samples never came from the same donor.

Worth noting for this clone: The target antigen is unknown.

This sequence was found in a human donor in good health. Sequenced sample: memory CD4+ T cells from PBMCs. This chain joins TRBV5-1 and TRBJ2-3; tentative D call: TRBD2 (6 bases). This chain's CDR3 is CASHPGSAGDTQYF. The CDR3 bases are TGCGCCAGTCACCCCGGGAGTGCGGGGGATACGCAGTATTTT.